Listed below are T cell receptor beta chains from one sample, sequenced in a study of T cell changes during pregnancy in multiple sclerosis. Profiled with immunoSEQ multiplex PCR; TCRdb holds only in-frame clones, not every one. This table holds 85,000 to 100,000 clones, approximately 92% found once. This specimen was peripheral blood, taken after pregnancy. The source is a female donor with multiple sclerosis, enrolled in a pregnancy study. Both conserved end residues are part of each CDR3. Each record gives: J gene, D gene, V gene, CDR3 protein. The D gene is left open where the match is weak.

j_call: TRBJ2-2; d_call: TRBD1; v_call: TRBV14; cdr3_aa: CASSQAGTAGELFF
j_call: TRBJ1-1; d_call: .; v_call: TRBV6-5; cdr3_aa: CASSPDRFYTEAFF
j_call: TRBJ1-5; d_call: .; v_call: TRBV30; cdr3_aa: CAWSVGSSNQPQHF
j_call: TRBJ1-2; d_call: .; v_call: TRBV6-5; cdr3_aa: CASSYSGQPYGYTF
j_call: TRBJ1-6; d_call: .; v_call: TRBV6-5; cdr3_aa: CASSYRGGNSPLHF
j_call: TRBJ2-7; d_call: TRBD1; v_call: TRBV19; cdr3_aa: CASSIGGQGYEQYF
j_call: TRBJ2-7; d_call: .; v_call: TRBV30; cdr3_aa: CAWSVMGPQYEQYF
j_call: TRBJ1-5; d_call: .; v_call: TRBV5-6; cdr3_aa: CASSLLGNQPQHF
j_call: TRBJ2-7; d_call: TRBD1; v_call: TRBV5-1; cdr3_aa: CASRGTGGSYEQYF
j_call: TRBJ2-3; d_call: TRBD2; v_call: TRBV5-1; cdr3_aa: CASSAGTSVVDTQYF
j_call: TRBJ2-3; d_call: .; v_call: TRBV6-6; cdr3_aa: CASSYRVASTDTQYF
j_call: TRBJ1-2; d_call: TRBD1; v_call: TRBV4-1; cdr3_aa: CASSQVVIRDRALGYTF
j_call: TRBJ1-1; d_call: .; v_call: TRBV2; cdr3_aa: CASIWAPNTEAFF
j_call: TRBJ2-3; d_call: .; v_call: TRBV7-3; cdr3_aa: CASSLGKTDTQYF
j_call: TRBJ2-4; d_call: TRBD2; v_call: TRBV6-1; cdr3_aa: CASSEYRPGGGRSIQYF
j_call: TRBJ2-2; d_call: .; v_call: TRBV2; cdr3_aa: CASSFEGGELFF
j_call: TRBJ2-1; d_call: .; v_call: TRBV20-1; cdr3_aa: CSASSYGEQFF
j_call: TRBJ2-7; d_call: TRBD1; v_call: TRBV2; cdr3_aa: CASSPDRGNSYEQYF
j_call: TRBJ2-1; d_call: .; v_call: TRBV30; cdr3_aa: CAWSDQALSEQFF
j_call: TRBJ1-5; d_call: .; v_call: TRBV7-2; cdr3_aa: CASSLIVGVNQPQHF
j_call: TRBJ2-4; d_call: TRBD1; v_call: TRBV27; cdr3_aa: CASSRHRDREPGAKNIQYF
j_call: TRBJ1-2; d_call: .; v_call: TRBV6-1; cdr3_aa: CASSAYAGGKEHGYTF
j_call: TRBJ2-1; d_call: TRBD2; v_call: TRBV5-1; cdr3_aa: CASSRGLGSYNEQFF
j_call: TRBJ2-2; d_call: TRBD1; v_call: TRBV19; cdr3_aa: CASIRTGGNTGELFF
j_call: TRBJ1-5; d_call: TRBD1; v_call: TRBV6-1; cdr3_aa: CASSGIDRGHQPQHF
j_call: TRBJ2-7; d_call: TRBD1; v_call: TRBV5-1; cdr3_aa: CASSSGQIYEQYF
j_call: TRBJ2-7; d_call: .; v_call: TRBV11-2; cdr3_aa: CASSLGAGTLDEQYF
j_call: TRBJ1-2; d_call: .; v_call: TRBV6-5; cdr3_aa: CASSYAEPYGYTF
j_call: TRBJ2-1; d_call: .; v_call: TRBV5-6; cdr3_aa: CASSFGVVSGEFF
j_call: TRBJ2-7; d_call: .; v_call: TRBV7-6; cdr3_aa: CASSLAIGGPVYEQYF
j_call: TRBJ1-1; d_call: .; v_call: TRBV5-8; cdr3_aa: CASSVDMNTEAFF
j_call: TRBJ1-1; d_call: .; v_call: TRBV5-1; cdr3_aa: CASSSYRTEAFF
j_call: TRBJ1-1; d_call: .; v_call: TRBV6-1; cdr3_aa: CASSEGSGFYTEAFF
j_call: TRBJ1-6; d_call: .; v_call: TRBV9; cdr3_aa: CASSSNQGQSPLHF
j_call: TRBJ2-5; d_call: .; v_call: TRBV7-3; cdr3_aa: CASSFGQLEETQYF
j_call: TRBJ1-1; d_call: .; v_call: TRBV4-3; cdr3_aa: CASSQDRAGGEAFF
j_call: TRBJ1-6; d_call: TRBD1; v_call: TRBV27; cdr3_aa: CASSLRRQGRSPLHF
j_call: TRBJ2-7; d_call: .; v_call: TRBV11-3; cdr3_aa: CASSPRAGDSEQYF
j_call: TRBJ1-4; d_call: .; v_call: TRBV13; cdr3_aa: CASSRRLEFREKLFF
j_call: TRBJ1-1; d_call: .; v_call: TRBV4-1; cdr3_aa: CASSQEIVFGGTTEAFF
j_call: TRBJ2-1; d_call: TRBD2; v_call: TRBV7-9; cdr3_aa: CASSLGGLAGGFRYNEQFF
j_call: TRBJ2-2; d_call: .; v_call: TRBV27; cdr3_aa: CASSFRDTGELFF
j_call: TRBJ2-7; d_call: .; v_call: TRBV5-1; cdr3_aa: CASSLSSANTYEQYF
j_call: TRBJ1-1; d_call: .; v_call: TRBV5-5; cdr3_aa: CASSPGDLNTEAFF
j_call: TRBJ1-1; d_call: TRBD1; v_call: TRBV9; cdr3_aa: CASSVEDRLYTEAFF
j_call: TRBJ2-7; d_call: .; v_call: TRBV5-1; cdr3_aa: CASSVGQPFLDYEQYF
j_call: TRBJ1-6; d_call: .; v_call: TRBV27; cdr3_aa: CARRAVWGGSYNSPLHF
j_call: TRBJ1-4; d_call: TRBD1; v_call: TRBV5-1; cdr3_aa: CASSLISGQTNEKLFF
j_call: TRBJ1-2; d_call: TRBD1; v_call: TRBV6-1; cdr3_aa: CASSGDRWANYGYTF
j_call: TRBJ2-1; d_call: TRBD1; v_call: TRBV11-3; cdr3_aa: CASSLDQGGSSKNNEQFF